The source of this T cell receptor (beta chain) is a study of blood T cell repertoires in COVID-19 (dated by TCRdb to about 2020). At the level of the whole study: Samples from collaborators originated in the United States, Italy and Spain and spanned both the acute and convalescent phases of COVID-19. The samples were drawn from two sources: the first 160 participants of the ongoing ImmuneRACE study, and 1,200 or so subjects contributed by 6 global collaborators. Sample metadata almost always included a de-identified subject ID, COVID-19 status, age in years and sex. The material from the prospective study consisted of cDNA or gDNA derived from T cells, B-cell-depleted T cells, or PBMCs. The repertoires were released in a freely available public database meant as a resource for research on the immune response to SARS-CoV-2. Where available, HLA class I and class II types were obtained from metadata supplied by the sample provider rather than from assay-based typing. The dataset comprised deeply sampled blood TCRbeta repertoires from subjects exposed to, actively infected with, or recovered from COVID-19. The investigation overall reported the following: The amount of clinical and demographic metadata varied by source and participant and was provided uncurated.

The immunoSEQ Assay, a bias-controlled multiplex PCR, was used to amplify TCRbeta CDR3 regions from genomic DNA. The published analysis was carried out like this. Within the assay, amplification of reference gene primers was used to estimate how many nucleated cells each sample contained. Sequence reads were collapsed and filtered to measure the absolute abundance of every unique TCRbeta CDR3 rearrangement. For each sample, productive Simpson clonality was calculated as the square root of Simpson's diversity index over productive rearrangements. TCRdb carries this immuneACCESS record with in-frame sequences only. Its versions omit some clonotypes, under half of them owing to an unresolved V gene in the studies checked, with the rest unexplained. V, J and clone size are those of that table, while D and trimming were read from the DNA. Across this sample there are around 160,000 clones, with about 87% seen only once. The ten largest clones add up to around 10% of the sample.

Turning to this clone: Its antigen is unknown. No much larger clone exists at a distance of one base, and base qualities are not known.

In Seattle, one collaborating source enrolled patients while the infection was active and tracked those patients longitudinally over the course of disease. Collaborating institutions collected whole blood in K2EDTA tubes following their own protocols. For TCRbeta analysis, collaborators shipped samples as frozen whole blood, isolated PBMCs, or DNA extracted from either of those sample types. The clonotype comes from a woman in her seventies with COVID-19, enrolled during active disease. Material for sequencing was peripheral blood.

The DNA sequence is as follows: TGTGCCAGCAGCCAAGGGCAGGGGGCGCCCACCTTC. It specifies CASSQGQGAPTF. Here the chain combines TRBV3-1 (or the pseudogene TRBV3-2) and TRBJ1-2; 8 of the junction bases match TRBD1. The germline V gene (reference sequence) gives CDR1 as LGHDT and CDR2 as YNNKEL. Trimmed from V: 1 base; trimmed from J: 13 bases; junction bases lacking a gene match: 5. The CDR3, cysteine through phenylalanine, is 12 amino acids long. Only the CDR3 portion is preserved as DNA: 36 bases, with reading frame beginning at the first base.